The next 19 T cell receptor beta chains were all read from a single sample in a study of early stage breast cancer tumors. Using immunoSEQ multiplex PCR, the repertoire was profiled, and TCRdb retains in-frame clones only, with some absent. Of about 50,000 clones in the sample, around 78% were seen once. Sequenced input: blood. These receptor sequences come from a person aged 35 to 50 with breast cancer.

The chain is built from TRBV2 and TRBJ2-4, with TRBD2 as a possible D gene (5 bases). Germline V lookup: CDR1 SNHLY, CDR2 FYNNEI. With 6 bases removed from V and 0 bases from J, the gap between germline ends came to 15 bases. The CDR3 consists of 16 residues. The CDR3 loop reads CASRSSGTLAKNIQYF. CDR3 bases: TGTGCCAGCAGGTCGAGCGGAACGCTAGCCAAAAACATTCAGTACTTC. The entire variable domain, with the rest obtained from reference TRBV2 and TRBJ2-4, is as follows: EPEVTQTPSHQVTQMGQEVILRCVPISNHLYFYWYRQILGQKVEFLVSFYNNEISEKSEIFDDQFSVERPDGSNFTLKIRSTKLEDSAMYFCASRSSGTLAKNIQYFGAGTRLSVL.

The rearrangement links TRBV19 to TRBJ1-1; D remains unclear. This CDR3 contains 14 residues. The germline V gene has CDR1 LNHDA and CDR2 SQIVND (reference sequence). Trimming stripped 3 bases from V and 4 bases from J, with 12 bases between. CDR3 coding DNA: TGTGCCAGTAGTATGATGGGCAGAAGCACTGAAGCTTTCTTT. Its protein product is CASSMMGRSTEAFF.

The genes are TRBV11-2 and TRBJ2-5, with 8 bases lining up with TRBD1. Germline values: CDR1 SGHAT, CDR2 FQNNGV. The CDR3 runs 15 residues. V was clipped by 2 bases and J by 3 bases; unmatched bases: 5. The CDR3 coding sequence is TGTGCCAGCAGCTTATATGGACAGGGCAAAGAGACCCAGTACTTC. It yields the protein CASSLYGQGKETQYF.

V and J are TRBV21-1 and TRBJ2-7; TRBD1, as called in the table, went unchecked against the DNA. TRBV21-1 is listed as a pseudogene. The CDR3 runs 14 residues. CDR3 residues: CASSKGTGSYEQYF. The CDR3 bases are TGTGCCAGCAGCAAAGGGACAGGTTCCTACGAGCAGTACTTC.

The V call is TRBV30, the J call TRBJ1-1; no clear D gene. This CDR3 comprises 12 residues. Germline V gene sequence: CDR1 GTSNPN, CDR2 SVGIG (reference sequence). Trimming shortened V by 3 bases and J by 7 bases, and 12 bases separated the two germline ends. The CDR3 reads CAWSKLSFEAFF. In DNA form, the CDR3 reads TGTGCCTGGAGCAAACTTAGCTTTGAAGCTTTCTTT.

The chain is built from TRBV11-2 and TRBJ1-1; possibly TRBD1 for D (5 bases). With 1 base removed from V and 1 base from J, the gap between germline ends came to 13 bases. Looked up from germline, CDR1 is SGHAT and CDR2 is FQNNGV. The CDR3 runs to 16 residues. CDR3 sequence (DNA): TGTGCCAGCAGCTTAGTCGGGGCGCGGGGGAACACTGAAGCTTTCTTT. Protein: CASSLVGARGNTEAFF.

This clone was seen only once. The chain uses TRBV2 and TRBJ2-5; TRBD2 aligns across 8 bases. The CDR3 has 17 residues. V lost 3 bases and J lost 3; bases outside the gene matches: 12. Germline assignment: CDR1 SNHLY and CDR2 FYNNEI. CDR3 in DNA: TGTGCCAGCAGTGATGAGGCGGGAGGAACAGGAAAAGAGACCCAGTACTTC. Encoded protein: CASSDEAGGTGKETQYF.

This chain links TRBV7-8 with TRBJ1-1; D gene ambiguous. The V gene's germline CDR1 is SGHVS and CDR2 FQNEAQ. CDR3 length equals 16 residues. V lost 0 bases, J lost 1 base, and 12 bases lay in between. The chain's CDR3 is CASSLAKGRGNTEAFF. The CDR3 bases are TGTGCCAGCAGCTTAGCCAAGGGCCGCGGGAACACTGAAGCTTTCTTT.

The rearrangement joins TRBV19 to TRBJ1-5; TRBD1 might be the D (5 bases). This CDR3 is built from 17 residues. V lost 3 bases, J lost 0 bases, and 15 bases lay in between. The germline CDR1 and CDR2 sequences are LNHDA and SQIVND (reference sequence). As DNA, the CDR3 is TGTGCCAGTAGTATCGACAGTAGGTCGAGTAGCAATCAGCCCCAGCATTTT. Amino acid sequence: CASSIDSRSSSNQPQHF.

In regard to this clone: Sequence at one end of the junction differs from germline and may be a read error. The CDR3 region has the DNA TGTGCCAGCAGTAATACAGGGATAGCCGAAAACATTCAGTACTTC. Translating it yields CASSNTGIAENIQYF. The rearrangement joins TRBV2 to TRBJ2-4; D might be TRBD1 (6 bases). CDR1 and CDR2 from the germline V gene are SNHLY and FYNNEI. The CDR3 loop spans 15 amino acids.

V usage is TRBV21-1 and J usage is TRBJ2-6; TRBD1, the table's D call, was not compared with the DNA. TRBV21-1 is described as a pseudogene. This CDR3 has 18 residues. The CDR3 DNA follows: TGTGCCAGCAGCGTACATCCGGGACAGGGGACTGGGGCCAACGTCCTGACTTTC. This codes for CASSVHPGQGTGANVLTF.

The rearrangement links TRBV18 to TRBJ2-3; D call uncertain. The germline gives CDR1 KGHSH, CDR2 LQKENI. The CDR3 contains 13 residues. With 5 bases removed from V and 6 bases from J, the gap between germline ends came to 12 bases. The CDR3 loop is CASSSDGWDTQYF. CDR3 bases: TGTGCCAGCTCATCGGACGGCTGGGATACGCAGTATTTT.

The V and J genes are TRBV19 and TRBJ2-1, with 7 positions matching TRBD2. V lost 7 bases to trimming and J lost 3 bases; unmatched junction nucleotides: 9. Germline V gene sequence: CDR1 LNHDA, CDR2 SQIVND (reference sequence). The CDR3 is 15 amino acids. The CDR3 coding sequence is TGTGCCAGTAAGCTCGGGCTAGCGGACTACAATGAGCAGTTCTTC. Amino acid sequence: CASKLGLADYNEQFF. The full variable domain, completed using reference TRBV19 and TRBJ2-1, is DGGITQSPKYLFRKEGQNVTLSCEQNLNHDAMYWYRQDPGQGLRLIYYSQIVNDFQKGDIAEGYSVSREKKESFPLTVTSAQKNPTAFYLCASKLGLADYNEQFFGPGTRLTVL.

This clone was observed a handful of times. The chain uses TRBV18 and TRBJ1-2; D might be TRBD1 (5 bases). The V and J ends lost 0 bases and 7 bases respectively, with 12 bases between them. The CDR3 length is 14 residues. The germline V gene encodes CDR1 KGHSH and CDR2 LQKENI. This CDR3 is CASSPPGTDSGYTF. In DNA form, the CDR3 reads TGTGCCAGCTCACCACCTGGCACCGACAGTGGCTACACCTTC.

The chain recombines TRBV6-5 with TRBJ2-7; D possibly corresponds to TRBD1 (6 bases). This CDR3 has 16 residues. The germline V and J ends were trimmed by 0 bases and 0 bases, with 12 bases remaining between them. The germline gives CDR1 MNHEY, CDR2 SVGAGI. As DNA, the CDR3 is TGTGCCAGCAGTTACTCGTTTACAGGGAGCTCCTACGAGCAGTACTTC. Encoded protein: CASSYSFTGSSYEQYF.

The chain has TRBV10-3 and TRBJ1-5; 8 positions match TRBD1. This CDR3 comprises 14 residues. V shed 0 bases, J shed 6 bases, and the junction held 1 base outside the gene matches. CDR1 is ENHRY, CDR2 SYGVKD, per germline. CDR3 residues: CAISESTGAQPQHF. The DNA for the CDR3 is TGTGCCATCAGTGAGTCGACAGGGGCTCAGCCCCAGCATTTT.

The chain has TRBV11-3 and TRBJ1-1; TRBD1 matches at 7 bases. The CDR3 has 15 residues. V dropped 5 bases and J dropped 1; count of bases not matched to a gene: 7. From germline, CDR1 is SGHNT and CDR2 YENEEA. CDR3: CASSLSGQANTEAFF. The CDR3 nucleotides are TGTGCCAGCAGCCTGAGTGGACAGGCGAACACTGAAGCTTTCTTT.

The genes are TRBV29-1 and TRBJ2-3, with TRBD2 identical over 13 bases. From germline, CDR1 is SQVTM and CDR2 ANQGSEA. The CDR3 has 16 amino acids. V shed 5 bases and J 2 bases; nucleotides not matched to a gene: 7. The CDR3 DNA is TGCAGCGTTTACATGACTAGCGGGAGGCTCACAGATACGCAGTATTTT. Amino acid sequence: CSVYMTSGRLTDTQYF.

For the CDR3, the DNA is TGTGCCAGCAGTTTAGTGACAGCTGGGGCCAACGTCCTGACTTTC. Translated, it gives CASSLVTAGANVLTF. The rearrangement links TRBV27 to TRBJ2-6; the D gene is possibly TRBD1 (5 bases). V lost 2 bases to trimming and J lost 2 bases, with 7 bases between them. CDR3 length: 15 amino acids. Germline V lookup: CDR1 MNHEY, CDR2 SMNVEV (reference sequence).